One sample yielded the 29 T cell receptor beta chains listed below, sequenced in a study of T-cell reconstitution after alpha-beta-depleted transplantation in children (dated by TCRdb to about 2016). The library was obtained by PCR. TCRdb shows the sequencer as Illumina HiSeq 2500. TCR library preparation used molecular barcoding, with unique molecular identifiers applied to normalize quantification of the TCRbeta repertoire. TCRdb redid the processing of the public reads, applying fastp at Q25 and MiXCR, and retained in-frame beta chains. Each entry is one CDR3 protein sequence, shown with its most common DNA and genes. The sample records 200,000 to 250,000 distinct CDR3 sequences, 12% of which are singletons. The ten biggest clones cover around 3% of the sample. This specimen consisted of PBMCs from the stem cell graft donor, obtained from the stem cell graft. Receptors were obtained from a human donor who donated a stem cell graft to a child with acute lymphoblastic leukemia.

The chain recombines TRBV7-2 with TRBJ2-3; D gene uncertain. This CDR3 comprises 16 residues. V lost 6 bases and J 1 base, leaving 17 bases between the germline ends. The germline V gene has CDR1 SGHTA and CDR2 FQGNSA. This chain's CDR3 is CASSSPETSGTDTQYF. In DNA form, the CDR3 reads TGTGCCAGCAGTTCTCCGGAGACGTCAGGCACAGATACGCAGTATTTT.

This clonotype was observed many times. V is TRBV20-1 and J is TRBJ2-5, with no clear D. CDR1 is DFQATT, CDR2 SNEGSKA, per germline (reference sequence). The CDR3 consists of 13 residues. Trimming stripped 0 bases from V and 0 bases from J, with 5 bases between. For the CDR3, the DNA is TGCAGTGCTAGAGATCGGGACCAAGAGACCCAGTACTTC. Protein sequence: CSARDRDQETQYF.

This clonotype was found many times. This sequence joins TRBV6-1 and TRBJ2-7; D possibly corresponds to TRBD2 (6 bases). Deletions cut 7 bases from V and 5 bases from J, with 18 bases between. The germline V gene has CDR1 MNHNS and CDR2 SASEGT. The CDR3 loop spans 14 amino acids. As DNA, the CDR3 is TGTGCCAGCACCTTCCCGGGGGAGGAGCACGAGCAGTACTTC. Its translation is CASTFPGEEHEQYF.

On this clonotype itself: Since a much larger clone is just one base distant, this may be a read error. V is TRBV12-3 or TRBV12-4 and J is TRBJ2-6; D gene unclear. Between the trimmed V and J ends, which lost 1 base and 8 bases, there was a span of 18 bases. The CDR3 spans 17 residues. This CDR3 is CASSLVSLGSGSNVLTF. The CDR3 nucleotides are TGTGCCAGCAGTTTAGTTAGTCTGGGGTCCGGGTCCAACGTCCTGACTTTC.

This clonotype has at least ten counts. The V gene is TRBV7-8, the J gene TRBJ1-5, with D tentatively TRBD1 (6 bases). Per germline, CDR1 SGHVS and CDR2 FQNEAQ. V shed 4 bases and J shed 6 bases, with 10 bases lying between them. The CDR3 is made up of 13 amino acids. The CDR3 protein is CASSSSGAQPQHF. The CDR3 bases are TGTGCCAGCAGCTCTTCAGGGGCTCAGCCCCAGCATTTT.

This clonotype was observed many times. V gene TRBV6-5 combines with J gene TRBJ1-2; D may be TRBD1 (5 bases). The ends were cut back, 2 bases at V and 8 bases at J, with 12 bases in the middle. CDR3 length equals 13 residues. CDR1 and CDR2 from the germline V gene are MNHEY and SVGAGI. CDR3 in amino acids: CASSYRRVGGYTF. The CDR3 region has the DNA TGTGCCAGCAGTTACCGCAGGGTCGGAGGCTACACCTTC.

The chain is built from TRBV20-1 and TRBJ2-1, with a possible D match to TRBD2 (6 bases). Germline loops: CDR1 DFQATT, CDR2 SNEGSKA (reference sequence). CDR3 length: 14 residues. Trimming removed 0 bases at V and 9 bases at J, with 15 bases between. CDR3 bases: TGCAGTGCTAGAGATTCTCGGGAGAGCCGTGAGCAGTTCTTC. It yields the protein CSARDSRESREQFF.

At least ten counts were recorded for this clonotype. This CDR3 is CATSRVRGASIDTQYF. CDR3 nucleotides: TGTGCCACCAGCAGAGTCCGGGGGGCGTCGATAGATACGCAGTATTTT. The chain carries TRBV15 and TRBJ2-3; a possible D gene is TRBD2 (7 bases). This CDR3 is built from 16 residues. The germline V and J ends were trimmed by 1 base and 5 bases, with 16 bases remaining between them. CDR1 and CDR2 from the germline V gene are LNHNV and YYDKDF (reference sequence).

Ten or more counts support this clonotype. The rearrangement joins TRBV5-1 to TRBJ2-6, with 7 positions matching TRBD1. Germline V gives CDR1 SGHRS, CDR2 YFSETQ. The CDR3 totals 19 residues. The V segment lost 2 bases and the J segment 0 bases; nucleotides outside the gene matches: 11. CDR3 DNA: TGCGCCAGCAGCTTACGACAAGGGGGCTTCCACTCTGGGGCCAACGTCCTGACTTTC. It codes for CASSLRQGGFHSGANVLTF.

V gene TRBV7-9 combines with J gene TRBJ2-7, with 7 bases matching TRBD1. Germline CDR1 reads SEHNR; CDR2 reads FQNEAQ (reference sequence). There are 15 residues in the CDR3. V dropped 2 bases and J dropped 5; count of bases not matched to a gene: 9. The DNA for the CDR3 is TGTGCCAGCAGCTTAAGTGAGACAGGGCTTGACGAGCAGTACTTC. It translates to CASSLSETGLDEQYF.

This clonotype was picked up one time. The gene calls are TRBV2 and TRBJ2-7, with a possible D match to TRBD1 (6 bases). V lost 6 bases and J 5 bases, leaving 11 bases between the germline ends. Germline V gene lookup returns CDR1 SNHLY and CDR2 FYNNEI. The CDR3 has 12 residues. As DNA, the CDR3 is TGTGCCAGCAGAACAGGGATCCACGAGCAGTACTTC. Its protein is CASRTGIHEQYF.

With respect to this clonotype: A much larger clone is a single base away; this may be a read error. The chain uses TRBV27 and TRBJ2-4; D perhaps matches TRBD2 (6 bases). This CDR3 has 16 residues. Germline loops: CDR1 MNHEY, CDR2 SMNVEV (reference sequence). CDR3 nucleotides: TGTGCCAGCAGTATGCGACACTTACTAGCCAAAAACAGTCAGTACTTC. Translating gives CASSMRHLLAKNSQYF.

This clonotype was detected ten times or more. CDR3 protein: CASSLAGERRTQPQHF. The CDR3 DNA reads TGCGCCAGCAGCTTGGCCGGGGAGCGACGAACTCAGCCCCAGCATTTT. V is TRBV5-1 and J is TRBJ1-5; D gene ambiguous. The germline V gene encodes CDR1 SGHRS and CDR2 YFSETQ. V gave up 0 bases and J gave up 6 bases, with 16 bases separating them. There are 16 residues in the CDR3. The variable domain in full, completed from reference TRBV5-1 and TRBJ1-5, reads KAGVTQTPRYLIKTRGQQVTLSCSPISGHRSVSWYQQTPGQGLQFLFEYFSETQRNKGNFPGRFSGRQFSNSRSEMNVSTLELGDSALYLCASSLAGERRTQPQHFGDGTRLSIL.

A few counts support this clonotype. This chain joins TRBV7-8 and TRBJ2-2; 7 positions agree with TRBD1. Trimming cost V 2 bases and J 6 bases; bases outside gene matches: 0. This CDR3 comprises 13 residues. The germline gives CDR1 SGHVS, CDR2 FQNEAQ. This CDR3 is CASSLTGAGELFF. The CDR3 DNA reads TGTGCCAGCAGCTTAACAGGGGCCGGGGAGCTGTTTTTT. Complete variable domain (other parts from reference TRBV7-8 and TRBJ2-2): GAGVSQSPRYKVAKRGQDVALRCDPISGHVSLFWYQQALGQGPEFLTYFQNEAQLDKSGLPSDRFFAERPEGSVSTLKIQRTQQEDSAVYLCASSLTGAGELFFGEGSRLTVL.

This clonotype was found many times. The gene calls are TRBV9 and TRBJ1-1, with 9 bases identical to TRBD1. The V gene end was trimmed by 2 bases and the J gene end by 1 base; junction bases not matched to a gene: 12. There are 18 residues in the CDR3. CDR1 SGDLS and CDR2 YYNGEE come from the germline V gene. The CDR3 protein is CASSVGRGQGIGNTEAFF. CDR3 DNA: TGTGCCAGCAGCGTGGGGCGGGGACAGGGCATAGGGAACACTGAAGCTTTCTTT.

This clonotype was observed many times. The rearrangement uses TRBV6-5 and TRBJ1-5; no definite D call. The CDR3 totals 17 residues. The germline CDR1 and CDR2 sequences are MNHEY and SVGAGI. The V end lost 0 bases, the J end lost 2 bases, and 14 bases lay between the germline ends. The CDR3, as DNA: TGTGCCAGCAGTTACTCGACGGCAGTTCATGGCAATCAGCCCCAGCATTTT. Translated, it gives CASSYSTAVHGNQPQHF.

This clonotype was seen at least ten times. The J gene is TRBJ1-4, the V gene TRBV5-1, with D unresolved. Trimming cost V 0 bases and J 7 bases, with 10 bases left between them. Germline CDR1 SGHRS, CDR2 YFSETQ. There are 14 residues in the CDR3. The CDR3 reads CASSLEQWGEKLFF. The CDR3 DNA follows: TGCGCCAGCAGCTTGGAACAATGGGGTGAAAAACTGTTTTTT.

This clonotype was counted ten times or more. The chain joins TRBV7-2 to TRBJ1-1, with 7 bases lining up with TRBD1. The germline V gene encodes CDR1 SGHTA and CDR2 FQGNSA. The junction had 6 bases not matched to a gene; V was cut back by 4 bases and J by 1 base. This CDR3 is built from 15 residues. CDR3 residues: CASSSTGTANTEAFF. In DNA form, the CDR3 reads TGTGCCAGCAGCTCAACCGGGACAGCGAACACTGAAGCTTTCTTT. Filled out from reference TRBV7-2 and TRBJ1-1, the complete variable domain reads GAGVSQSPSNKVTEKGKDVELRCDPISGHTALYWYRQSLGQGLEFLIYFQGNSAPDKSGLPSDRFSAERTGGSVSTLTIQRTQQEDSAVYLCASSSTGTANTEAFFGQGTRLTVV.

This clonotype was counted at least ten times. V usage is TRBV7-9 and J usage is TRBJ1-5; a possible D gene is TRBD1 (6 bases). CDR3 length equals 15 residues. The ends were cut back, 4 bases at V and 3 bases at J, with 13 bases in the middle. Germline V CDR1 and CDR2: SEHNR, FQNEAQ (reference sequence). The CDR3 DNA follows: TGTGCCAGCAGCTCCGGACAGCCATTCAATCAGCCCCAGCATTTT. It encodes CASSSGQPFNQPQHF.

At least ten counts were recorded for this clonotype. The CDR3: CASSFLPGEKLFF. CDR3 in DNA: TGTGCCAGCAGTTTCCTTCCAGGTGAAAAACTGTTTTTT. The genes are TRBV6-6 and TRBJ1-4; D is ambiguous. Germline V gene data show CDR1 as MNHNY and CDR2 as SVGAGI (reference sequence). CDR3 length: 13 residues. V was shortened by 4 bases and J by 7 bases, with 10 bases between the two germline ends.

Worth noting for this clonotype: Just one base apart from a much larger clone, this may be a read error. The CDR3 DNA is TGCAGTGCTAGACTGGAGACCCAGTACTTC. This translates into CSARLETQYF. V and J are TRBV20-1 and TRBJ2-5; no clear D gene. The germline V gene has CDR1 DFQATT and CDR2 SNEGSKA (reference sequence). The CDR3 extends over 10 amino acids. V lost 2 bases to trimming and J lost 5 bases, with 3 bases between them.

The table lists this clonotype with many counts. The V gene is TRBV6-2 or TRBV6-3, the J gene TRBJ1-5; the D gene is possibly TRBD1 (5 bases). Germline V CDR1 and CDR2: MNHEY, SVGEGT. Between the trimmed V and J ends, which lost 5 bases and 7 bases, there was a span of 12 bases. The CDR3 is 13 amino acids. The CDR3 DNA is TGTGCCAGCAGTGCAGGGAGTAAGCAGCCCCAGCATTTT. Protein product: CASSAGSKQPQHF.

There are many counts of this clonotype. The rearrangement joins TRBV4-3 to TRBJ1-2, with 7 bases matching TRBD1. The junction had 4 bases not matched to a gene; V was cut back by 0 bases and J by 3 bases. The germline V gene encodes CDR1 LGHNA and CDR2 YSLEER. The CDR3 totals 15 residues. This chain's CDR3 is CASSQETGLHYGYTF. CDR3 DNA: TGCGCCAGCAGCCAAGAGACAGGGCTACACTATGGCTACACCTTC.

This clonotype was counted many times. This chain connects TRBV5-1 to TRBJ2-1, with 9 nucleotides matching TRBD1. The CDR3 spans 16 residues. J gave up 8 bases and V 5 bases, and 14 bases lay outside the gene matches. CDR1 is SGHRS, CDR2 YFSETQ, per germline. CDR3 sequence reads: CASRPLPGQGVDEQFF. The DNA for the CDR3 is TGCGCCAGCAGACCCCTACCGGGACAGGGTGTGGATGAGCAGTTCTTC.

This clonotype has ten or more counts. The chain is built from TRBV10-3 and TRBJ2-7; D is possibly TRBD2 (7 bases). Germline V CDR1 and CDR2: ENHRY, SYGVKD. The CDR3 consists of 14 residues. Trimming left V 3 bases short and J 4 bases short, with 13 bases between. CDR3 amino acids: CAISDPGGRYEQYF. The CDR3 DNA sequence: TGTGCCATCAGTGACCCGGGGGGCCGATACGAGCAGTACTTC.

This clonotype was seen repeatedly, ten times or more. This chain connects TRBV10-3 to TRBJ2-6; D is possibly TRBD2 (6 bases). Per germline, CDR1 ENHRY and CDR2 SYGVKD. V was clipped by 11 bases and J by 0 bases, with 8 bases between them. The CDR3 extends over 13 amino acids. The DNA of the CDR3 is TGTGCCTCCGGGGGCTCTGGGGCCAACGTCCTGACTTTC. This translates into CASGGSGANVLTF.

This clonotype has just a few counts. The chain recombines TRBV7-8 with TRBJ2-2; D uncertain. Germline CDR1 SGHVS, CDR2 FQNEAQ. Trimming cost V 8 bases and J 6 bases, with 10 bases left between them. The CDR3 totals 12 residues. The CDR3 DNA sequence: TGTGCCAGCGGAAACGAGGCCGGGGAGCTGTTTTTT. Protein sequence: CASGNEAGELFF.

This clonotype was picked up many times. V usage is TRBV7-2 and J usage is TRBJ2-5; unclear D gene. The CDR3 is 13 amino acids. The germline gives CDR1 SGHTA, CDR2 FQGNSA. V lost 3 bases, J lost 1 base, and 6 bases lay in between. The CDR3 region has the DNA TGTGCCAGCAGCTTTTCCACCCAAGAGACCCAGTACTTC. Amino acids: CASSFSTQETQYF.

This clonotype was recorded at least ten times. J is TRBJ2-7 and V is TRBV6-2 or TRBV6-3; 9 nucleotides align to TRBD2. This CDR3 region has 15 residues. V was pared by 6 bases and J by 3 bases, with 9 bases of the junction left unmatched. Germline CDR1 and CDR2: MNHEY and SVGEGT. CDR3 protein: CASSLGLARIYEQYF. The CDR3 DNA is TGTGCCAGCAGCTTAGGACTAGCGAGGATCTACGAGCAGTACTTC.